The present T cell receptor beta chain was sequenced within a study of blood T cell repertoires in COVID-19. Study at large: From the United States, Italy and Spain came samples of acute and convalescent COVID-19.

V lost 5 bases, J lost 0 bases, and 20 bases lay in between. This CDR3 contains 16 residues. Germline CDR1 reads SQVTM; CDR2 reads ANQGSEA. Libraries were prepared by immunoSEQ multiplex PCR; TCRdb keeps only in-frame clonotypes and omits some of them. Of some 200,000 clones in the sample, 70% to 90% are singletons; the top ten hold about 2.4%. The source of this sequence is a woman aged 65 to 85 with COVID-19, enrolled during active disease. The chain carries TRBV29-1 and TRBJ2-7; D is unclear. Sequencing used peripheral blood. The CDR3 DNA reads TGCAGCGTTTCCTCCGTAGGCAGGTTTAGCTCCTACGAGCAGTACTTC. It encodes CSVSSVGRFSSYEQYF.